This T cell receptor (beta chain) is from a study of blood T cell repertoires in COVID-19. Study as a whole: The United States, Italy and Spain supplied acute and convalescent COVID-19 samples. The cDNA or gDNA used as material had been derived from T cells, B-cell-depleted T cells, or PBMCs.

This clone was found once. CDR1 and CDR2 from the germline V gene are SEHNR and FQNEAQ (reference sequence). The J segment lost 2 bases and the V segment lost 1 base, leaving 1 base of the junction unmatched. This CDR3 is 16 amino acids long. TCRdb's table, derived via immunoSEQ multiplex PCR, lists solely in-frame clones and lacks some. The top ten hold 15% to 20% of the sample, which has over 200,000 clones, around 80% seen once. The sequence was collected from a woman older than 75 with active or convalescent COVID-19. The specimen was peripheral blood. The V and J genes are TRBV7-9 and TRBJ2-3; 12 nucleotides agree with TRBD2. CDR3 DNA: TGTGCCAGCAGCTTAGGGACTAGCGGGGACACAGATACGCAGTATTTT. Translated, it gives CASSLGTSGDTDTQYF. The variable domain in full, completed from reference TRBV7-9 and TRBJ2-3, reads DTGVSQNPRHKITKRGQNVTFRCDPISEHNRLYWYRQTLGQGPEFLTYFQNEAQLEKSRLLSDRFSAERPKGSFSTLEIQRTEQGDSAMYLCASSLGTSGDTDTQYFGPGTRLTVL.